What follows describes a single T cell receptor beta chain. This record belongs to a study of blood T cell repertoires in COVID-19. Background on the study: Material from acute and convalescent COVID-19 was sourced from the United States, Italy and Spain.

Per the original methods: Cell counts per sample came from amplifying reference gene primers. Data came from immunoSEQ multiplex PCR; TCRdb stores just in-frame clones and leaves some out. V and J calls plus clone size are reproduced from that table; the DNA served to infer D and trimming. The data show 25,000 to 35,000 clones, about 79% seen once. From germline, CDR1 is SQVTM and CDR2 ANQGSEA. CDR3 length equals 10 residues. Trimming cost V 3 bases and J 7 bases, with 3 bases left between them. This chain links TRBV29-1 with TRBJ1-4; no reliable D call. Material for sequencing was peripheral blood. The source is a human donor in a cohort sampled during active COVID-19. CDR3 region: CSVESEKLFF. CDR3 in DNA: TGCAGCGTTGAGAGTGAAAAACTGTTTTTT.